Listed below are T cell receptor beta chains from one sample, sequenced in a study of OX40 agonist ivuxolimab in advanced cancers. The repertoire was sequenced with immunoSEQ multiplex PCR; TCRdb's copy has only in-frame clones and lacks some. The table includes around 95,000 clones, 85% to 95% detected once. Sequencing was performed on CD4+ or CD8+ T cells sorted from blood, taken in a trial of the OX40 agonist ivuxolimab. These receptor sequences come from an adult with an advanced solid tumor such as melanoma, head and neck, liver or kidney cancer. Both conserved end residues are trimmed from each CDR3. Clone size is given for some rows only: seen once, a few or many times, or a class if the clone is expanded.

v_call	clone_size	j_call	cdr3_aa
TRBV6-6	few	TRBJ2-1	ASSYPWAEQF
TRBV20-1	.	TRBJ2-1	SARGNSEQF
TRBV5-4	.	TRBJ1-2	ASSFGSYGYT
TRBV7-2	.	TRBJ1-2	ASSFQGTGYT
TRBV19	once	TRBJ2-1	ASNEAGQGQREQF
TRBV11-2	.	TRBJ1-1	ASSLTTDTEAF
TRBV7-7	.	TRBJ2-5	ASSQTGGETQY
TRBV4-1	.	TRBJ1-1	ASRKTGRDTEAF
TRBV7-9	once	TRBJ1-1	ASSSRQTIMKAF
TRBV6-5	.	TRBJ1-5	ASSYGQGRQPQH
TRBV5-6	once	TRBJ1-6	ASSAENYGDNSPLH
TRBV7-2	.	TRBJ2-5	ASSPGQVYQETQY
TRBV4-1	.	TRBJ1-1	ASSQETYRTEAF
TRBV9	.	TRBJ2-5	ASSGRGTTQETQY
TRBV15	.	TRBJ2-3	ATSREITDTQY
TRBV28	.	TRBJ1-2	ASNSQPRGPSGYT
TRBV9	.	TRBJ2-3	ASSVGGLALAQY
TRBV4-1	.	TRBJ1-5	ASSQVGRQPQH
TRBV6-6	.	TRBJ1-3	ASREHGSGNTIY
TRBV9	.	TRBJ2-1	ASSVGGLAVNNEQF
TRBV7-2	.	TRBJ2-1	ASSSMSSYNEQF
TRBV7-3	.	TRBJ2-3	ASSLIRAGATDTQY
TRBV11-2	.	TRBJ2-2	ASTVTGGNTGELF
TRBV6-5	.	TRBJ1-5	ASSYSKDRGPLPQH
TRBV6-4	.	TRBJ2-1	ASSDSGGGAGGDEQF
TRBV4-2	.	TRBJ2-3	ASSQETDTQY
TRBV28	.	TRBJ1-2	ASSGGQGPYYGYT
TRBV9	.	TRBJ2-2	ASRQGLAATGELF
TRBV6-1	.	TRBJ1-3	ASSGGTYPGNTIY
TRBV2	.	TRBJ2-4	ASSASGRKNIQY
TRBV4-3	once	TRBJ2-1	ASGQGRYNEQF
TRBV30	.	TRBJ1-4	AWSVAWAGDEKLF
TRBV28	few	TRBJ1-4	ASRDGQVGKLF
TRBV7-3	once	TRBJ1-5	ASSLTAGSDEPQH
TRBV7-8	.	TRBJ2-3	ASSLGTSESTQY
TRBV4-1	.	TRBJ2-2	ASSQPTHTGELF
TRBV19	.	TRBJ2-1	ASSGPFGRDYNEQF
TRBV12-5	.	TRBJ1-1	ASGLEVNTEAF
TRBV4-1	.	TRBJ1-2	ASSQEPGRNYGYT
TRBV19	.	TRBJ2-6	ASSRGGTSAFSGANVLT
TRBV6-1	.	TRBJ2-1	ASSESGGTSGARQF
TRBV4-2	.	TRBJ1-1	ASSQLRSEAF
TRBV2	once	TRBJ1-5	ASSDRTGNQPQH
TRBV29-1	once	TRBJ2-5	SVRTGEETQY
TRBV2	.	TRBJ1-5	AISREPQH
TRBV4-2	.	TRBJ1-6	ASSQVMGIRYSPLH
TRBV6-5	.	TRBJ1-3	ASSEGQGLNTIY
TRBV7-2	.	TRBJ2-3	ASSLVWTDTQY
TRBV7-2	.	TRBJ1-2	ASSSRGAYGYT
TRBV30	once	TRBJ1-5	AWSAVGVDQPQH
TRBV12-5	.	TRBJ2-1	ASGLAGGREQF
TRBV2	.	TRBJ1-2	ASSYRQPSWGYT
TRBV19	.	TRBJ1-3	ASNIGQAGNTIY
TRBV9	.	TRBJ1-5	ASTLQGPYQPQH
TRBV28	.	TRBJ2-1	ASSLRVGSKF